The 24 T cell receptor beta chains below all came from one sample that was sequenced in a study of control samples from healthy donors and cancer patients. This table comes from immunoSEQ multiplex PCR, and its TCRdb copy is limited to in-frame clones, with some not included. Of 45,000 to 70,000 clones in the sample, more than 85% were seen once. Sequencing input: PBMCs. The source of these receptors is a man aged 30 to 45 with colorectal cancer.

The rearrangement joins TRBV5-1 to TRBJ2-1, with 10 bases lining up with TRBD1. J gave up 9 bases and V 4 bases, and 10 bases lay outside the gene matches. CDR3 length equals 15 residues. Looked up from germline, CDR1 is SGHRS and CDR2 is YFSETQ. The chain's CDR3 is CASSQPGQGPSEQFF. The CDR3 DNA reads TGCGCCAGCAGCCAACCGGGACAGGGGCCTTCTGAGCAGTTCTTC.

V is TRBV4-3 and J is TRBJ2-4; D remains ambiguous. This CDR3 has 14 amino acids. V lost 3 bases to trimming and J lost 5 bases, with 11 bases between them. Germline assignment: CDR1 LGHNA and CDR2 YSLEER. The CDR3 reads CASSQAVRQNIQYF. Written as DNA, the CDR3 is TGCGCCAGCAGCCAGGCGGTCCGACAAAACATTCAGTACTTC.

This sequence joins TRBV15 and TRBJ2-5; 12 positions match TRBD1. Germline loops: CDR1 LNHNV, CDR2 YYDKDF (reference sequence). V shed 4 bases, J shed 5 bases, and the junction held 14 bases outside the gene matches. This CDR3 region has 18 residues. The CDR3 DNA reads as TGTGCCACCAGCAAAATATCCGGGACAGGGGGCGCAAGGGAGACCCAGTACTTC. Encoded protein: CATSKISGTGGARETQYF.

The gene calls are TRBV6-5 and TRBJ1-3; D may be TRBD1 (5 bases). CDR1 is MNHEY and CDR2 is SVGAGI in the germline V gene. This CDR3 is built from 16 residues. V was shortened by 2 bases and J by 0 bases, with 11 bases between the two germline ends. CDR3 nucleotides: TGTGCCAGCAGTTACGGCTCGACAGCCTCTGGAAACACCATATATTTT. Translated, it gives CASSYGSTASGNTIYF.

This clone was picked up one time. The chain employs TRBV29-1 and TRBJ1-1, with D uncertain. Germline values: CDR1 SQVTM, CDR2 ANQGSEA. This CDR3 contains 12 residues. The V end was cut by 4 bases, the J end by 6 bases, with 12 bases between. This CDR3 reads CSVAAEESEAFF. The CDR3 DNA sequence: TGCAGCGTTGCGGCCGAAGAATCTGAAGCTTTCTTT.

Comments on this clone: Possible read error: a much larger clone is one base away. This chain joins TRBV7-8 and TRBJ1-1; D gene ambiguous. This CDR3 contains 11 residues. Germline V CDR1 and CDR2: SGHVS, FQNEAQ. V was cut by 1 base and J by 7 bases, with 4 bases left in between. CDR3 bases: TGTGCCAGCAGCTTAGGCATTGAAGCTTTCTTT. Translating gives CASSLGIEAFF.

Note on this clone: Other DNA sequences in this sample translate to the same CDR3. V gene TRBV4-1 combines with J gene TRBJ2-1, with D uncertain. Germline V gene sequence: CDR1 MGHRA, CDR2 YSYEKL. Trimming pared 3 bases from V and 8 bases from J, leaving 11 bases between. The CDR3 length is 13 residues. For the CDR3, the DNA is TGCGCCAGCAGCCAGGATCGATGGGATGAGCAGTTCTTC. Translating gives CASSQDRWDEQFF.

The chain carries TRBV4-3 and TRBJ2-3; 7 bases fit TRBD2. Germline values: CDR1 LGHNA, CDR2 YSLEER. The CDR3 has 16 amino acids. The V segment lost 0 bases and the J segment 1 base; nucleotides outside the gene matches: 4. The CDR3 bases are TGCGCCAGCAGCCAAGATATTGCGGGGGGCACAGATACGCAGTATTTT. As protein: CASSQDIAGGTDTQYF.

This chain uses TRBV4-3 with TRBJ1-1; D is unclear. Trimming removed 0 bases at V and 2 bases at J, with 7 bases between. There are 14 residues in the CDR3. Germline V gene lookup returns CDR1 LGHNA and CDR2 YSLEER. The CDR3 sequence is CASSQDRLNTEAFF. CDR3 DNA: TGCGCCAGCAGCCAAGATCGTCTTAACACTGAAGCTTTCTTT.

The gene calls are TRBV5-8 and TRBJ1-5, with 7 bases aligning to TRBD1. With V trimmed by 5 bases and J by 9 bases, 23 bases remained unmatched. Germline V gene lookup returns CDR1 SGHTS and CDR2 YDEGEE. CDR3 size: 18 residues. CDR3 loop: CASSFTMGGGTMDLPQHF. The CDR3 DNA reads as TGTGCCAGCAGTTTTACTATGGGAGGGGGCACGATGGACCTGCCCCAGCATTTT.

The CDR3 is CASSQRALSGNSITF. Here the CDR3 DNA reads TGCGCCAGCAGCCAACGAGCCCTATCGGGGAACAGTATTACCTTC. The V and J genes are TRBV4-1 and TRBJ1-2; D uncertain. The germline gives CDR1 MGHRA, CDR2 YSYEKL. The CDR3 contains 15 residues. Trimming cost V 2 bases and J 14 bases, with 24 bases left between them.

The rearrangement joins TRBV19 to TRBJ1-1; 8 bases line up with TRBD1. This CDR3 has 14 amino acids. CDR1 is LNHDA and CDR2 is SQIVND in the germline V gene (reference sequence). V was clipped by 4 bases and J by 3 bases; unmatched bases: 4. CDR3 DNA: TGTGCCAGTAGTACGACAGGGGTTGACACTGAAGCTTTCTTT. Amino acids: CASSTTGVDTEAFF.

This CDR3 reads CASSFGVSGYTF. The CDR3 DNA reads TGTGCCAGCAGCTTCGGGGTCTCTGGCTACACCTTC. The chain links TRBV5-4 to TRBJ1-2, with unresolved D. The CDR3 spans 12 residues. The V and J ends lost 2 bases and 7 bases respectively, with 9 bases between them. Looked up from germline, CDR1 is SGHNT and CDR2 is YYREEE (reference sequence).

This clone was counted between two and nine times. V usage is TRBV6-1 and J usage is TRBJ1-5; 7 nucleotides line up with TRBD1. J gave up 2 bases and V 0 bases, and 4 bases lay outside the gene matches. The CDR3 totals 16 residues. Germline CDR1 and CDR2: MNHNS and SASEGT. For the CDR3, the DNA is TGTGCCAGCAGTGAAGCAGAAACAGGGGGCAATCAGCCCCAGCATTTT. This gives the protein CASSEAETGGNQPQHF.

This chain uses TRBV3-1 (or the pseudogene TRBV3-2) with TRBJ1-1, with D maybe TRBD1 (5 bases). V lost 0 bases and J lost 0, with 8 bases in between. In germline, CDR1 is LGHDT, CDR2 YNNKEL (reference sequence). This CDR3 is 15 amino acids long. The CDR3 nucleotides read TGTGCCAGCAGCCAAGAGTGGGGACTGAACACTGAAGCTTTCTTT. Translation gives CASSQEWGLNTEAFF.

The chain links TRBV6-5 to TRBJ1-2, with no clear D. The CDR3 has 12 amino acids. V was shortened by 0 bases and J by 5 bases, with 4 bases between the two germline ends. CDR1 and CDR2 (germline): MNHEY, SVGAGI. The CDR3 sequence: CASSYSGYGYTF. CDR3 DNA: TGTGCCAGCAGTTACTCAGGGTATGGCTACACCTTC.

V is TRBV5-6 and J is TRBJ2-1; D may be TRBD1 (6 bases). Trimming took 3 bases from V and 6 from J, leaving 10 bases between them. The CDR3 sequence is 13 residues long. From germline, CDR1 is SGHDT and CDR2 YYEEEE. The DNA of the CDR3 is TGTGCCAGCAGCTACTCAGGGGTCAATGAGCAGTTCTTC. Translation: CASSYSGVNEQFF.

The chain is built from TRBV11-2 and TRBJ1-3, with D perhaps TRBD1 (5 bases). The V end was cut by 3 bases, the J end by 0 bases, with 9 bases between. Looked up from germline, CDR1 is SGHAT and CDR2 is FQNNGV. This CDR3 spans 15 amino acids. CDR3 protein: CASSLEGLSGNTIYF. The CDR3 DNA is TGTGCCAGCAGCTTGGAGGGACTCTCTGGAAACACCATATATTTT.

J is TRBJ2-3 and V is TRBV6-2 or TRBV6-3; tentative D call: TRBD2 (6 bases). The CDR3 totals 16 residues. Germline assignment: CDR1 MNHEY and CDR2 SVGEGT. Deletions cut 2 bases from V and 4 bases from J, with 16 bases between. The CDR3 DNA is TGTGCCAGCAGTTACCAAGGCGGGGAAGGGGCAGATACGCAGTATTTT. This codes for CASSYQGGEGADTQYF.

This rearrangement joins TRBV12-5 to TRBJ2-1; D remains unclear. Germline CDR1 and CDR2: LGHNT and FRNRAP. The V gene lost 3 bases and the J gene lost 5 bases, with 5 bases spanning the gap. This CDR3 has 12 residues. CDR3 DNA sequence: TGTGCTAGTGGTTTATTTGACAATGAGCAGTTCTTC. It encodes CASGLFDNEQFF.

The chain has TRBV7-2 and TRBJ1-2; unclear D gene. The CDR3 runs to 13 residues. Trimming stripped 1 base from V and 6 bases from J, with 9 bases between. The germline V gene encodes CDR1 SGHTA and CDR2 FQGNSA. The CDR3 loop is CASSLVSGDGYTF. The CDR3 DNA reads as TGTGCCAGCAGCTTAGTTTCGGGAGATGGCTACACCTTC.

J is TRBJ1-2 and V is TRBV5-4; D uncertain. This CDR3 comprises 13 residues. Germline CDR1 reads SGHNT; CDR2 reads YYREEE (reference sequence). V lost 4 bases and J lost 0, with 7 bases in between. The CDR3 DNA sequence: TGTGCCAGCAGCACGACATCTAACTATGGCTACACCTTC. Residues: CASSTTSNYGYTF.

This sequence joins TRBV2 and TRBJ2-1; 12 nucleotides match TRBD1. The CDR3 is made up of 14 amino acids. After removal of 7 bases from V and 7 bases from J, the junction contained 5 bases not matched to a gene. Germline V gene data show CDR1 as SNHLY and CDR2 as FYNNEI. The CDR3 DNA is TGTGCCAGCACGGGACAGGGGGCGAGTAATGAGCAGTTCTTC. Its translation: CASTGQGASNEQFF.

In its sample, this clone was seen a few times. The chain has TRBV10-2 and TRBJ1-5, with D tentatively TRBD1 (5 bases). This CDR3 is 14 amino acids long. V was shortened by 0 bases and J by 8 bases, with 11 bases between the two germline ends. CDR1 and CDR2 (germline): WSHSY, SAAADI. The DNA for the CDR3 is TGCGCCAGCAGTGAGTCGGGGGTGTGGGAGCCCCAGCATTTT. Translating it yields CASSESGVWEPQHF.